The source of this T cell receptor (beta chain) is a study of T cells of healthy individuals. This clonotype has just a few counts. TCRdb itself ran the 5' RACE reads through MiXCR, one entry per CDR3 protein. The sample holds tens of thousands of distinct CDR3 sequences, approximately 15% seen once. The clonotype originates from a human donor in good health.

For the CDR3, the DNA is TGTGCCAGCACCCGGGGGGGGCCCCTAAACAATGAGCAGTTCTTC. Its translation is CASTRGGPLNNEQFF. This chain connects TRBV3-1 to TRBJ2-1, with 8 bases aligning to TRBD2. CDR1 and CDR2 (germline): LGHDT, YNNKEL (reference sequence). The CDR3 runs 15 residues. Unmatched junction bases numbered 10, after V lost 7 bases and J lost 5 bases.